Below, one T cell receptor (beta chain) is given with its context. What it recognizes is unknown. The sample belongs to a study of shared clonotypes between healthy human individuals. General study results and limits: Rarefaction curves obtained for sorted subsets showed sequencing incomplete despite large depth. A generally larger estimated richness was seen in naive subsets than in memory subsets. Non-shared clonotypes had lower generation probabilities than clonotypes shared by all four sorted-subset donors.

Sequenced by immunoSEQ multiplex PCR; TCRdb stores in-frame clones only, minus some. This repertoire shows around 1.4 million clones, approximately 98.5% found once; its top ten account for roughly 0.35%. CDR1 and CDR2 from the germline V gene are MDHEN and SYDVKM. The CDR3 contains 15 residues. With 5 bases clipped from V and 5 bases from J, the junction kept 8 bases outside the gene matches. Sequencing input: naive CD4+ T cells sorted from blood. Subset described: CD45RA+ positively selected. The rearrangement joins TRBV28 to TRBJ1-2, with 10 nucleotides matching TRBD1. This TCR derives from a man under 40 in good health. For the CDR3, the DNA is TGTGCCAGCAGTCCCCCGGGACAGGGGCGGTATGGCTACACCTTC. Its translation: CASSPPGQGRYGYTF.